Given below is one TCR beta chain in context. Recruited during active infection, patients (from Seattle) were subsequently followed longitudinally. This entry comes from a study of blood T cell repertoires in COVID-19. Background on the study: Specimens from acute and convalescent COVID-19 originated in the United States, Italy and Spain. PBMCs, B-cell-depleted T cells, or T cells provided the cDNA or gDNA that made up the material.

Authors' data handling: Researchers report that nucleated cell counts were estimated from reference gene primer amplification. Using immunoSEQ multiplex PCR, the repertoire was profiled, and TCRdb retains in-frame clones only, with some absent. V and J calls plus clone size are reproduced from that table; the DNA served to infer D and trimming. The sample lists roughly 160,000 clones, about 83% occurring once. Germline CDR1 and CDR2: SGHAT and FQNNGV. The CDR3 consists of 17 residues. V lost 1 base and J lost 0; bases outside the gene matches: 3. Input material: peripheral blood. The J gene is TRBJ1-6, the V gene TRBV11-2; 7 bases agree with TRBD1. This receptor was identified in a woman older than 75 with COVID-19, enrolled during active disease. The CDR3 nucleotides are TGTGCCAGCAGCTTAGCGGCAGGGGGCTCCTATAATTCACCCCTCCACTTT. Amino acids: CASSLAAGGSYNSPLHF.